Following are 6 T cell receptor beta chains from one sample sequenced in a study of human T cells and chemical hapten exposure. TCRdb re-called the RACE reads with MiXCR, one entry per CDR3 protein. Here the sample spans about 65,000 distinct CDR3 sequences, roughly 6.1% being singletons. As for time point: healthy volunteer bleed at 6 weeks. Total RNA was isolated from whole blood that had not been fractionated. The source material was whole blood. The receptor source for this set is a female donor in good health. Some clones in this sample may be carry-over from other donors' samples.

This clonotype occurred many times. The V and J genes are TRBV6-5 and TRBJ2-7, with 7 bases matching TRBD1. From germline, CDR1 is MNHEY and CDR2 SVGAGI. V trimming: 0 bases; J trimming: 2 bases; junction bases outside the gene matches: 4. The CDR3 contains 15 residues. CDR3 bases: TGTGCCAGCAGTTACTCGGGACAGCCGACCTACGAGCAGTACTTC. Protein sequence: CASSYSGQPTYEQYF.

This clonotype was seen at least ten times. The chain uses TRBV3-1 and TRBJ1-1; D is ambiguous. Germline loops: CDR1 LGHDT, CDR2 YNNKEL (reference sequence). Between the trimmed V and J ends, which lost 4 bases and 0 bases, there was a span of 12 bases. This CDR3 contains 15 residues. As DNA, the CDR3 is TGTGCCAGCAGCCGCGGAGGCCCCCTGAACACTGAAGCTTTCTTT. Encoded protein: CASSRGGPLNTEAFF.

This clonotype came up many times. CDR3 protein: CASSSPRRGYNEQFF. The DNA for the CDR3 is TGTGCCAGCAGTTCCCCCCGGCGGGGTTACAATGAGCAGTTCTTC. The chain uses TRBV6-5 and TRBJ2-1; TRBD2 is a possible D gene (6 bases). Looked up from germline, CDR1 is MNHEY and CDR2 is SVGAGI. The CDR3 length is 15 residues. V was shortened by 4 bases and J by 4 bases, with 14 bases between the two germline ends.

This clonotype occurred many times. V usage is TRBV5-1 and J usage is TRBJ1-6; no firm D call. CDR3 length: 13 residues. The V end was cut by 2 bases, the J end by 12 bases, with 12 bases between. Germline loops: CDR1 SGHRS, CDR2 YFSETQ. The CDR3 DNA follows: TGCGCCAGCAGCTTAAAAGAATCGGGACCCCTCCACTTT. As protein: CASSLKESGPLHF. Variable domain in full (rest from reference TRBV5-1 and TRBJ1-6): KAGVTQTPRYLIKTRGQQVTLSCSPISGHRSVSWYQQTPGQGLQFLFEYFSETQRNKGNFPGRFSGRQFSNSRSEMNVSTLELGDSALYLCASSLKESGPLHFGNGTRLTVT.

V and J are TRBV20-1 and TRBJ2-7, with D tentatively TRBD1 or TRBD2 (5 bases each). The V gene's germline CDR1 is DFQATT and CDR2 SNEGSKA (reference sequence). V was shortened by 7 bases and J by 4 bases, with 14 bases between the two germline ends. This CDR3 spans 12 amino acids. Here the CDR3 reads CSVTRGVYEQYF. Written as DNA, the CDR3 is TGCAGTGTTACGAGGGGTGTTTACGAGCAGTACTTC.

This clonotype appeared a few times. J is TRBJ2-1 and V is TRBV4-1; D is uncertain. V lost 3 bases and J lost 1, with 10 bases in between. CDR1 MGHRA and CDR2 YSYEKL come from the germline V gene. The CDR3 has 15 amino acids. The CDR3 nucleotides are TGCGCCAGCAGCCAGATTCTAAGATCCTACAATGAGCAGTTCTTC. Protein: CASSQILRSYNEQFF.